The 12 T cell receptor beta chains below all came from one sample that was sequenced in a study of T cells expressing NK-cell markers. TCRdb re-called the 5' RACE reads, yielding one record per CDR3 amino acid sequence without DNA. The sample's table shows about 550,000 distinct CDR3 sequences. Material for sequencing was blood T cells: a sorted CD56 or NKG2C T cell subset, CD4+ or CD8+ T cells, or bulk PBMC T cells (not recorded which). The source is a man aged 18 to 30 in good health.

This sequence joins TRBV10-3 and TRBJ2-3. CDR3 size: 14 residues. CDR1 is ENHRY and CDR2 is SYGVKD in the germline V gene. CDR3 sequence: CAISPEKVPDTQYF.

The chain recombines TRBV15 with TRBJ1-5; absent DNA, TCRdb's TRBD1 call cannot be checked. Germline V gene sequence: CDR1 LNHNV, CDR2 YYDKDF (reference sequence). CDR3 length equals 17 residues. Here the CDR3 reads CATSRDIPGAGNQPQHF.

The chain has TRBV6-1 and TRBJ1-1; checking the TCRdb D call of TRBD1 is not possible without DNA. CDR3 length: 14 amino acids. Germline CDR1 is MNHNS and CDR2 is SASEGT. CDR3 sequence reads: CASREDRGNTEAFF.

The chain carries TRBV28 and TRBJ1-6. Germline V CDR1 and CDR2: MDHEN, SYDVKM. This CDR3 has 15 residues. The CDR3 region is CASSLAGGSSSPLHF.

The chain recombines TRBV27 with TRBJ1-4; the D call from TCRdb, TRBD1, cannot be confirmed without DNA. This CDR3 is 16 amino acids long. From germline, CDR1 is MNHEY and CDR2 SMNVEV (reference sequence). CDR3 in amino acids: CASSPFRDTASEKLFF.

This chain links TRBV12-3 or TRBV12-4 with TRBJ2-2; TCRdb gives TRBD1 as the D gene, but with no DNA this cannot be confirmed. The CDR3 contains 16 residues. The CDR3 here is CASSPGSVSHTGELFF.

The chain has TRBV5-1 and TRBJ1-4; the TCRdb call, TRBD1, lacks DNA for checking. Germline V lookup: CDR1 SGHRS, CDR2 YFSETQ. This CDR3 region has 15 residues. Here the CDR3 reads CASSYRQATNEKLFF.

The chain uses TRBV29-1 and TRBJ2-7; the TCRdb call, TRBD2, lacks DNA for checking. Germline CDR1 and CDR2: SQVTM and ANQGSEA. There are 14 residues in the CDR3. The CDR3 loop is CSAAMPGLAGEQYF.

The CDR3 spells CASSLDPTAGDTQYF. V gene TRBV11-2 combines with J gene TRBJ2-3; the D call of TRBD2 rests on TCRdb alone, since no DNA is present to check it. This CDR3 is built from 15 residues. Germline V lookup: CDR1 SGHAT, CDR2 FQNNGV. The variable domain in full, completed from reference TRBV11-2 and TRBJ2-3, reads EAGVAQSPRYKIIEKRQSVAFWCNPISGHATLYWYQQILGQGPKLLIQFQNNGVVDDSQLPKDRFSAERLKGVDSTLKIQPAKLEDSAVYLCASSLDPTAGDTQYFGPGTRLTVL.

V gene TRBV4-1 combines with J gene TRBJ1-4. Per the germline V gene, CDR1 is MGHRA and CDR2 is YSYEKL. The CDR3 is 15 amino acids. CDR3 region: CASRVVLTTNEKLFF.

The chain links TRBV7-9 to TRBJ2-1; lacking DNA, the TRBD2 call made by TCRdb goes unchecked. CDR1 is SEHNR, CDR2 FQNEAQ, per germline (reference sequence). This CDR3 comprises 17 residues. The CDR3 sequence is CASTGLASASSYNEQFF.

V usage is TRBV5-1 and J usage is TRBJ1-1; TCRdb picks TRBD1, but there is no DNA to check that call. This CDR3 region has 15 residues. CDR1 is SGHRS, CDR2 YFSETQ, per germline. The chain's CDR3 is CASSLGGSGGPEAFF.